This TCR beta chain derives from a study of blood T cell repertoires in COVID-19. On the study more broadly: In each case, the material was cDNA or gDNA derived from T cells, B-cell-depleted T cells, or PBMCs.

Per the germline V gene, CDR1 is SGHNT and CDR2 is YYREEE (reference sequence). V lost 3 bases and J lost 9, with 22 bases in between. There are 16 residues in the CDR3. Per the study methods: Amplifying reference gene primers gave estimates of nucleated cell counts. Using immunoSEQ multiplex PCR, the repertoire was profiled, and TCRdb retains in-frame clones only, with some absent. That table supplies the V and J calls and clone size; D and trimming were determined from the DNA. The sample contains tens of thousands of clones, less than 85% of which appear only once. The chain is built from TRBV5-4 and TRBJ2-1; D may be TRBD1 (7 bases). The sample taken for sequencing was peripheral blood. The clonotype originates from a woman in her 70s with acute or convalescent COVID-19. This CDR3 is CASSSRAGGTLGEQFF. In DNA form, the CDR3 reads TGTGCCAGCAGCTCTCGGGCAGGGGGGACCCTCGGTGAGCAGTTCTTC.